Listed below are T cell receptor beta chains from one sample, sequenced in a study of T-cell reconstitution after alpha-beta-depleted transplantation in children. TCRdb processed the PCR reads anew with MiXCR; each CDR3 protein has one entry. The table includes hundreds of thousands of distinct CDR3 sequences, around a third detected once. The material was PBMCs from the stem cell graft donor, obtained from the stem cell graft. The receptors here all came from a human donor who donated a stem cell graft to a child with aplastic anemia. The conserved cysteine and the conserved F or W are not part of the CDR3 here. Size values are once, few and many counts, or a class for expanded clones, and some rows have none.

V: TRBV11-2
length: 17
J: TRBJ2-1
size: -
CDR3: ASSSLAVAGGLSYNEQF

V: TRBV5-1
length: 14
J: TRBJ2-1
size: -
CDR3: ASSAEDPTKGFEQF

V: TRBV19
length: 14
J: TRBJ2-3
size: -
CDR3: ASMGLAGGHTDTQY

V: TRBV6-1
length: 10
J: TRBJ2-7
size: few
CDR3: ASSLLNDEQY

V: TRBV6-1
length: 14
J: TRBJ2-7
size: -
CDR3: ASGFTSGIAVSEQY

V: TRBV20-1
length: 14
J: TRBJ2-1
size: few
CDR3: SALGTSGGRRDEQF

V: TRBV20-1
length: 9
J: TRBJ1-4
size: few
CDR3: SSTGGEKLF

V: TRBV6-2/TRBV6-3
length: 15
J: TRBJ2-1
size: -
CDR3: ASIDGPSGRASGEQF

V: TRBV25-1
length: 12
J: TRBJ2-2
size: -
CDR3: ASSDQGRTGELF

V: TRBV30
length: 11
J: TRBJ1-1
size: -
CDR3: AWCRTQHTEAF

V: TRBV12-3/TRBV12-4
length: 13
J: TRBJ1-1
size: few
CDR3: ASIPIGGGAVEAF

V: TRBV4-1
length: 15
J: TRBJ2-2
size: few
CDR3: ASSQGEGALATGELF